A selection of T cell receptor beta chains follows, all from one sample in a study of response to subunit inactivated influenza vaccine. From the RT-PCR reads, TCRdb called clonotypes with MiXCR, one entry per CDR3 protein. This table holds roughly 650,000 distinct CDR3 sequences, about 15% found once. Here the sequenced sample was PBMCs from blood, taken approximately 13 days after vaccination. These receptors were taken from a man aged 45-65 years who received an inactivated influenza vaccine. CDR3s include the opening cysteine and the closing phenylalanine or tryptophan. A D gene is named only where the DNA matches it firmly. Where a row states a size, it is once, few, many or the class of an expanded clone; other rows omit it.

D	V	J	size	CDR3	DNA
NA	TRBV30	TRBJ2-2	few	CAWSQGGDTGELFF	TGTGCCTGGTCCCAGGGCGGGGACACCGGGGAGCTGTTTTTT
NA	TRBV20-1	TRBJ2-7	few	CSARDGGHGSYEQYF	TGCAGTGCTAGAGATGGAGGGCACGGGTCCTACGAGCAGTACTTC
NA	TRBV5-6	TRBJ2-7	once	CASSLTFGTVAYEQYF	TGTGCCAGCAGCCTGACTTTTGGGACGGTAGCCTACGAGCAGTACTTC
TRBD2	TRBV7-9	TRBJ2-3	NA	CASQRGISTDTQYF	TGTGCCAGCCAGCGGGGCATAAGCACAGATACGCAGTATTTT
TRBD1	TRBV6-1	TRBJ1-1	NA	CASSQTGGVGAAFF	TGTGCCAGCAGCCAGACAGGGGGTGTCGGGGCAGCTTTCTTT
NA	TRBV6-5	TRBJ2-2	NA	CASSYSIEGSTGELFF	TGTGCCAGCAGTTACTCGATAGAGGGCAGCACCGGGGAGCTGTTTTTT
TRBD1	TRBV29-1	TRBJ2-7	many	CSVEEPGQGLSYEQYF	TGCAGCGTTGAAGAACCGGGACAGGGGTTATCCTACGAGCAGTACTTC
NA	TRBV30	TRBJ2-3	few	CAWSRGDTDTQYF	TGTGCCTGGAGTCGAGGGGACACAGATACGCAGTATTTT
NA	TRBV4-2	TRBJ2-2	NA	CASSRLGTPTNTGELFF	TGTGCCAGCAGCCGACTTGGGACTCCCACCAACACCGGGGAGCTGTTTTTT
TRBD1	TRBV29-1	TRBJ2-3	many	CSVAGTDSTDTQYF	TGCAGCGTCGCTGGGACAGATAGCACAGATACGCAGTATTTT
TRBD2	TRBV12-3/TRBV12-4	TRBJ2-7	many	CASSLKGGNEQYF	TGTGCCAGCAGTTTAAAGGGAGGGAACGAGCAGTACTTC
NA	TRBV29-1	TRBJ2-1	NA	CSGRDGTYNEQFF	TGCAGCGGACGGGACGGGACCTACAATGAGCAGTTCTTC
NA	TRBV6-5	TRBJ2-4	NA	CASSYSLALAKNIQYF	TGTGCCAGCAGTTACTCGCTAGCCCTAGCCAAAAACATTCAGTACTTC
NA	TRBV15	TRBJ2-5	NA	CATSRAGTETQYF	TGTGCCACCAGCAGAGCTGGTACAGAGACCCAGTACTTC
NA	TRBV20-1	TRBJ1-5	many	CSARILGGRQPQHF	TGCAGTGCTAGAATACTGGGGGGAAGGCAGCCCCAGCATTTT
NA	TRBV12-3/TRBV12-4	TRBJ2-7	few	CASSYGRSYEQYF	TGTGCCAGCAGTTACGGCCGGTCCTACGAGCAGTACTTC
NA	TRBV20-1	TRBJ2-5	few	CSAREQKGTQYF	TGCAGTGCTAGAGAGCAAAAGGGGACCCAGTACTTC
NA	TRBV20-1	TRBJ2-7	NA	CSASQGTSSYEQYF	TGCAGTGCTAGCCAGGGGACGAGCTCCTACGAGCAGTACTTC